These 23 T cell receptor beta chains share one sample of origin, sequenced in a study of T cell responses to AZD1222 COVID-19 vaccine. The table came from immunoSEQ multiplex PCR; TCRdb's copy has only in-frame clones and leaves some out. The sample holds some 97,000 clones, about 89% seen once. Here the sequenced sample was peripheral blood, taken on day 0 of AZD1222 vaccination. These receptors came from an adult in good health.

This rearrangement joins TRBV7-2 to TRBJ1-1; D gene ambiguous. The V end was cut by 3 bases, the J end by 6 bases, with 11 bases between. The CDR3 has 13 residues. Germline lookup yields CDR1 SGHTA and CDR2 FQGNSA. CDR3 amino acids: CASSFQRDAEAFF. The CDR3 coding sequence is TGTGCCAGCAGCTTTCAGAGAGACGCTGAAGCTTTCTTT.

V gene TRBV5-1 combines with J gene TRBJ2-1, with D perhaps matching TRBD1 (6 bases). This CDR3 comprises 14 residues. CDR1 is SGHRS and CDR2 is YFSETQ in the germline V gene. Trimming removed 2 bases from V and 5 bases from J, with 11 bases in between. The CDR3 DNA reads TGCGCCAGCAGCTTCAGGGGTTTCGACAATGAGCAGTTCTTC. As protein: CASSFRGFDNEQFF.

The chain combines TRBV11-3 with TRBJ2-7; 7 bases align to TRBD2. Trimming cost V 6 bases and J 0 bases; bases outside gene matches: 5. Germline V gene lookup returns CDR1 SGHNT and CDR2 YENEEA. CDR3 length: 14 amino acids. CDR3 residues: CASSLGGDSYEQYF. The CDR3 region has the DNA TGTGCCAGCAGTCTGGGGGGGGACTCCTACGAGCAGTACTTC.

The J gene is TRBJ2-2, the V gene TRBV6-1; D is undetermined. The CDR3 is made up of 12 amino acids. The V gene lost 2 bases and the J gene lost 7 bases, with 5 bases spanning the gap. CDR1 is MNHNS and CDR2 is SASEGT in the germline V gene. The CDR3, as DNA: TGTGCCAGCAGTGAACACGTCGGGGAGCTGTTTTTT. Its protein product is CASSEHVGELFF.

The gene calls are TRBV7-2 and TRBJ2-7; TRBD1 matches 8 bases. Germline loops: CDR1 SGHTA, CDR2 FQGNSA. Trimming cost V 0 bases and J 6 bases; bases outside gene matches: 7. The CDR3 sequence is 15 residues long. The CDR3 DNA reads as TGTGCCAGCAGCTTAGCGGGTGGCAGGGGGCTCGAGCAGTACTTC. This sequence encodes CASSLAGGRGLEQYF.

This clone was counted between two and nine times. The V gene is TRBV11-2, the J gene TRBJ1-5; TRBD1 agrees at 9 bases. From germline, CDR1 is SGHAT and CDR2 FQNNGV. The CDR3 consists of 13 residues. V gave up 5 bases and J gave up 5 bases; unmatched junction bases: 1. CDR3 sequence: CASSRQGDQPQHF. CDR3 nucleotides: TGTGCCAGCAGCCGACAGGGGGATCAGCCCCAGCATTTT.

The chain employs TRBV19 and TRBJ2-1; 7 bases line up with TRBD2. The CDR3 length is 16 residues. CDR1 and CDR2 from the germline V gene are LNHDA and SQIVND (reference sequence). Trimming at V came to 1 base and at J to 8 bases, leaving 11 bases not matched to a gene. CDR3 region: CASSIGGDYRVHEQFF. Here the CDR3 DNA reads TGTGCCAGTAGTATAGGTGGGGACTACCGGGTCCATGAGCAGTTCTTC.

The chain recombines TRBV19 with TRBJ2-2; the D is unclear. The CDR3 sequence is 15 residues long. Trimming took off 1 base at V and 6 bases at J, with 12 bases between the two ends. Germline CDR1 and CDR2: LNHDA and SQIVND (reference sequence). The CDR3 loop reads CASSIGDDMAGELFF. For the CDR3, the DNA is TGTGCCAGTAGTATAGGAGACGACATGGCCGGGGAGCTGTTTTTT.

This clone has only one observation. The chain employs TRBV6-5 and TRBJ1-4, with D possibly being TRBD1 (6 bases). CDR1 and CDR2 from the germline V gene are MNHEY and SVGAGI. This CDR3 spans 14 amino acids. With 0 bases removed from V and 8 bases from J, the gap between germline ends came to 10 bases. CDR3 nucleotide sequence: TGTGCCAGCAGTTACTCGACAGGAGCAGAAAAACTGTTTTTT. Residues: CASSYSTGAEKLFF.

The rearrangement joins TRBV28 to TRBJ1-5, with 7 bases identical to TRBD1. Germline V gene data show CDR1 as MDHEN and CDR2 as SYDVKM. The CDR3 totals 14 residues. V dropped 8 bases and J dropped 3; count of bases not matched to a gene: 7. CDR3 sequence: CASETGPYNQPQHF. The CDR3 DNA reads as TGTGCCAGCGAGACAGGGCCCTACAATCAGCCCCAGCATTTT.

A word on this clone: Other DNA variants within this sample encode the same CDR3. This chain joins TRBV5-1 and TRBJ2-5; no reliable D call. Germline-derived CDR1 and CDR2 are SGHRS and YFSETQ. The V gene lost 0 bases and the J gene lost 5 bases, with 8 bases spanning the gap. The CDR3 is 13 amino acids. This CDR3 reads CASSLGVQETQYF. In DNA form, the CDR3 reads TGCGCCAGCAGCTTGGGGGTCCAGGAGACCCAGTACTTC.

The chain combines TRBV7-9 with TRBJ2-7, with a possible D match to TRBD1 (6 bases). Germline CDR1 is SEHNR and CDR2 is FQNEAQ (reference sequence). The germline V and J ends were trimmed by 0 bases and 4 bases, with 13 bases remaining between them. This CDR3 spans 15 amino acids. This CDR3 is CASSLAEGELYEQYF. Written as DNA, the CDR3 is TGTGCCAGCAGCTTAGCTGAGGGGGAGTTATACGAGCAGTACTTC.

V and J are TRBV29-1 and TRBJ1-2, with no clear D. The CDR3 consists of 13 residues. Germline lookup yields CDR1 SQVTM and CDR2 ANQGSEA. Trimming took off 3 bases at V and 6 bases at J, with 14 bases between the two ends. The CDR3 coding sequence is TGCAGCGTTGATGAAAACCCGGGCGATGGCTACACCTTC. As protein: CSVDENPGDGYTF.

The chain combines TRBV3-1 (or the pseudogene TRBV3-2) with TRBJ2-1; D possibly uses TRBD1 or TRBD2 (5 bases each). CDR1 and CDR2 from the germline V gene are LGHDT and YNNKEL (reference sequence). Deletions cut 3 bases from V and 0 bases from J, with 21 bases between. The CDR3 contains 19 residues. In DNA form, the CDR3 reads TGTGCCAGCAGCCACACCGGGACCGATAAGCTCAGCTCCTACAATGAGCAGTTCTTC. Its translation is CASSHTGTDKLSSYNEQFF.

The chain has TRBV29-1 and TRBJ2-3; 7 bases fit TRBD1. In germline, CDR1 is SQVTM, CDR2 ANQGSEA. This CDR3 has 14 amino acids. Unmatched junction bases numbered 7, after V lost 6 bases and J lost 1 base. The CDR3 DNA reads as TGCAGCGTAGACGACAGGGACCGCACAGATACGCAGTATTTT. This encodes CSVDDRDRTDTQYF.

The CDR3 here is CATGGRFRNEQFF. The CDR3 bases are TGTGCCACCGGAGGGAGGTTCCGCAATGAGCAGTTCTTC. This rearrangement joins TRBV24-1 to TRBJ2-1; D perhaps matches TRBD2 (6 bases). CDR1 is KGHDR and CDR2 is SFDVKD in the germline V gene. The ends were cut back, 9 bases at V and 6 bases at J, with 14 bases in the middle. This CDR3 has 13 amino acids.

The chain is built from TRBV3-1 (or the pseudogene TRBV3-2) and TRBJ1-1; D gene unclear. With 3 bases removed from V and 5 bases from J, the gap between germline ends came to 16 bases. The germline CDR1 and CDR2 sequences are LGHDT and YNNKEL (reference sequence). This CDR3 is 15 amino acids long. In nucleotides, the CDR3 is TGTGCCAGCAGCCAGCGTCTGACATATCGGACTGAAGCTTTCTTT. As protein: CASSQRLTYRTEAFF.

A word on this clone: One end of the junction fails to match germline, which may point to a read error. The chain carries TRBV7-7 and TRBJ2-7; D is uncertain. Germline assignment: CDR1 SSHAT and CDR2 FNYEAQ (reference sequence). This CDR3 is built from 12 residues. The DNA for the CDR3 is TGTGCTAGCAGCTTAATCGGCTTCGAGCAGTACTTC. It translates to CASSLIGFEQYF.

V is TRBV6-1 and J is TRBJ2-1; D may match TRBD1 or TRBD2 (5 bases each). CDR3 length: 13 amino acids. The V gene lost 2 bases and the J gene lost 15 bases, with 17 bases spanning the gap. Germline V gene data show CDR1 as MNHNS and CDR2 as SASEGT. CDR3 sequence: CASSERTNTGGFF. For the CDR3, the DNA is TGTGCCAGCAGTGAACGGACGAACACTGGGGGGTTCTTC.

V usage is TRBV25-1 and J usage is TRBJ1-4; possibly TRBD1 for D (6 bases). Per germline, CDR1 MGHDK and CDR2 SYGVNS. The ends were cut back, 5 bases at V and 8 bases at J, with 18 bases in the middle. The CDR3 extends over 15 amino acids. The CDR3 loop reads CASSKTGSVAEKLFF. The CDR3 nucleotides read TGTGCCAGCAGTAAAACAGGGTCGGTTGCGGAAAAACTGTTTTTT.

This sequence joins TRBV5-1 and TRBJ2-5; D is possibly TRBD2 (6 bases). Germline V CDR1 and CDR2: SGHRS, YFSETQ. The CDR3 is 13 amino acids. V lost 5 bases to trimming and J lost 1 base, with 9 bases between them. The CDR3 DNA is TGCGCCAGCAGGTTAGCGGCCCAAGAGACCCAGTACTTC. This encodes CASRLAAQETQYF.

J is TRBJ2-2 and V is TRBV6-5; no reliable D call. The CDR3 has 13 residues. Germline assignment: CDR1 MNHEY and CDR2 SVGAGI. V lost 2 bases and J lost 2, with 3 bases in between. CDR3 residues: CASSYSNTGELFF. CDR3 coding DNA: TGTGCCAGCAGTTACAGCAACACCGGGGAGCTGTTTTTT.

CDR3 sequence reads: CASSLPNSYEQYF. The CDR3 DNA reads as TGTGCCAGCAGCTTGCCTAACTCCTACGAGCAGTACTTC. V is TRBV5-4 and J is TRBJ2-7; D gene ambiguous. This CDR3 contains 13 residues. Looked up from germline, CDR1 is SGHNT and CDR2 is YYREEE (reference sequence). Trimming stripped 1 base from V and 0 bases from J, with 5 bases between.